This entry lists 24 T cell receptor beta chains sequenced from one sample in a study of T cell responses to AZD1222 COVID-19 vaccine. This table comes from immunoSEQ multiplex PCR, and its TCRdb copy is limited to in-frame clones, with some not included. The table records around 140,000 clones, approximately 85% of them present only once. The input for sequencing was peripheral blood, taken on day 0 of AZD1222 vaccination. Receptors were obtained from an adult in good health.

Here the CDR3 reads CASSGSGSGYTF. CDR3 DNA: TGTGCCAGCTCCGGTTCCGGATCAGGCTACACCTTC. The rearrangement uses TRBV18 and TRBJ1-2, with D hard to call. The CDR3 sequence is 12 residues long. Germline CDR1 and CDR2: KGHSH and LQKENI. Trimming took 6 bases from V and 8 from J, leaving 13 bases between them.

The V and J genes are TRBV4-1 and TRBJ1-6; D not resolved. Trimming took 9 bases from V and 7 from J, leaving 13 bases between them. This CDR3 is built from 13 residues. Germline CDR1 MGHRA, CDR2 YSYEKL. In nucleotides, the CDR3 is TGCGCCAGTCGAGAAGGGCTGAATTCACCCCTCCACTTT. Protein: CASREGLNSPLHF.

This clone was seen a handful of times. The chain uses TRBV28 and TRBJ2-5; a weak D match, TRBD2 (6 bases). Germline V CDR1 and CDR2: MDHEN, SYDVKM. The germline V and J ends were trimmed by 0 bases and 2 bases, with 13 bases remaining between them. CDR3 length: 16 residues. The CDR3 protein is CASSLWAGTRQETQYF. DNA of the CDR3: TGTGCCAGCAGTTTATGGGCGGGGACTCGGCAAGAGACCCAGTACTTC.

The chain is built from TRBV9 and TRBJ1-3; D call uncertain. The V end was cut by 2 bases, the J end by 2 bases, with 11 bases between. The germline V gene encodes CDR1 SGDLS and CDR2 YYNGEE. This CDR3 spans 15 amino acids. As DNA, the CDR3 is TGTGCCAGCAGCGTGGTTGCGGGAACTGGAAACACCATATATTTT. Its protein product is CASSVVAGTGNTIYF.

The chain has TRBV29-1 and TRBJ1-2; possibly TRBD1 for D (6 bases). Trimming took off 0 bases at V and 7 bases at J, with 15 bases between the two ends. The CDR3 runs 14 residues. Germline CDR1 is SQVTM and CDR2 is ANQGSEA. In DNA form, the CDR3 reads TGCAGCGTTGAAGATAGCGGCAGGGGTTTTGGCTACACCTTC. Amino acid sequence: CSVEDSGRGFGYTF.

The chain joins TRBV7-2 to TRBJ1-1; no reliable D call. Deletions cut 5 bases from V and 0 bases from J, with 7 bases between. The CDR3 loop spans 13 amino acids. Germline CDR1 reads SGHTA; CDR2 reads FQGNSA. The CDR3 sequence: CASSTGMNTEAFF. The CDR3 DNA is TGTGCCAGCAGCACCGGCATGAACACTGAAGCTTTCTTT. Supplemented by reference TRBV7-2 and TRBJ1-1, the full variable domain reads GAGVSQSPSNKVTEKGKDVELRCDPISGHTALYWYRQSLGQGLEFLIYFQGNSAPDKSGLPSDRFSAERTGGSVSTLTIQRTQQEDSAVYLCASSTGMNTEAFFGQGTRLTVV.

The chain carries TRBV11-2 and TRBJ1-1; possible D gene TRBD1, 5 bases. V shed 0 bases and J shed 8 bases, with 10 bases lying between them. The germline V gene has CDR1 SGHAT and CDR2 FQNNGV. The CDR3 runs to 13 residues. DNA for the CDR3: TGTGCCAGCAGCTTAGATGGGGCAGCCGAAGCTTTCTTT. This codes for CASSLDGAAEAFF.

This clone appeared a few times. V usage is TRBV5-5 and J usage is TRBJ1-5; maybe TRBD1 (6 bases). Germline V CDR1 and CDR2: SGHKS, YYEKEE (reference sequence). V lost 1 base to trimming and J lost 1 base, with 12 bases between them. The length of the CDR3 is 16 residues. CDR3 sequence: CASSLRSGVSNQPQHF. As DNA, the CDR3 is TGTGCCAGCAGCTTGCGGTCAGGGGTGAGCAATCAGCCCCAGCATTTT.

This clone has a single count. The chain recombines TRBV9 with TRBJ1-4; a possible D gene is TRBD1 (5 bases). Germline CDR1 reads SGDLS; CDR2 reads YYNGEE. With 0 bases removed from V and 5 bases from J, the gap between germline ends came to 8 bases. This CDR3 contains 14 residues. CDR3 nucleotide sequence: TGTGCCAGCAGCGTAGGGCCAGGGAATGAAAAACTGTTTTTT. It is translated as CASSVGPGNEKLFF.

The chain carries TRBV27 and TRBJ2-3; 7 bases map to TRBD2. This CDR3 has 15 residues. V lost 5 bases to trimming and J lost 7 bases; unmatched junction nucleotides: 12. Germline lookup yields CDR1 MNHEY and CDR2 SMNVEV (reference sequence). CDR3 residues: CASSPAGTIAHTQYF. Here the CDR3 DNA reads TGTGCCAGCAGTCCCGCCGGGACTATAGCCCATACGCAGTATTTT.

J is TRBJ1-1 and V is TRBV30; tentatively, D is TRBD1 (5 bases). Germline-derived CDR1 and CDR2 are GTSNPN and SVGIG (reference sequence). The germline V and J ends were trimmed by 3 bases and 0 bases, with 14 bases remaining between them. The length of the CDR3 is 15 residues. The CDR3 nucleotides read TGTGCCTGGAGGGGGAGGGGAGGACTGAACACTGAAGCTTTCTTT. Its protein product is CAWRGRGGLNTEAFF.

The chain links TRBV7-2 to TRBJ2-2, with D perhaps TRBD1 (6 bases). Germline V gives CDR1 SGHTA, CDR2 FQGNSA. This CDR3 spans 15 amino acids. Between the trimmed V and J ends, which lost 6 bases and 4 bases, there was a span of 15 bases. The CDR3 spells CASRSGGEVTGELFF. The CDR3 DNA follows: TGTGCCAGCAGGAGTGGGGGCGAGGTCACCGGGGAGCTGTTTTTT.

V gene TRBV6-5 combines with J gene TRBJ2-5; possibly TRBD1 or TRBD2 for D (5 bases each). Germline assignment: CDR1 MNHEY and CDR2 SVGAGI. The CDR3 sequence is 15 residues long. Trimming took 6 bases from V and 5 from J, leaving 19 bases between them. The CDR3 DNA reads as TGTGCCAGCAGCCACGGGACCGCCTGGGGGGAGACCCAGTACTTC. Protein product: CASSHGTAWGETQYF.

The chain uses TRBV12-5 and TRBJ1-2, with D maybe TRBD1 (6 bases). Per germline, CDR1 LGHNT and CDR2 FRNRAP. V was cut by 1 base and J by 9 bases, with 9 bases left in between. CDR3 length equals 12 residues. This chain's CDR3 is CASGLADRSYTF. The CDR3 region has the DNA TGTGCTAGTGGTTTGGCCGACAGGAGCTACACCTTC.

There are a few counts of this clone. The chain is built from TRBV7-9 and TRBJ2-1; 11 bases fit TRBD2. V lost 2 bases, J lost 6 bases, and 3 bases stayed unmatched. In germline, CDR1 is SEHNR, CDR2 FQNEAQ (reference sequence). The CDR3 sequence is 15 residues long. The CDR3 region is CASSLPGTSGNEQFF. In DNA, the CDR3 is TGTGCCAGCAGCTTACCCGGGACTAGCGGCAATGAGCAGTTCTTC.

Only a few counts were recorded for this clone. The chain uses TRBV3-1 (or the pseudogene TRBV3-2) and TRBJ1-1, with D perhaps TRBD1 (5 bases). This CDR3 comprises 13 residues. V lost 4 bases to trimming and J lost 4 bases, with 10 bases between them. CDR1 and CDR2 (germline): LGHDT, YNNKEL (reference sequence). CDR3 residues: CASSLGGATEAFF. The CDR3 bases are TGTGCCAGCAGCCTGGGAGGGGCCACTGAAGCTTTCTTT.

The chain is built from TRBV5-1 and TRBJ2-3; D unresolved. This CDR3 region has 13 residues. V dropped 2 bases and J dropped 3 bases, with 7 bases sitting between them. Germline-derived CDR1 and CDR2 are SGHRS and YFSETQ. The CDR3 DNA sequence: TGCGCCAGCAGCTTACAGCCAACAGATACGCAGTATTTT. Translated: CASSLQPTDTQYF.

CDR3 residues: CASSFGTAGRETQYF. For the CDR3, the DNA is TGTGCCAGCAGCTTCGGGACAGCCGGTCGGGAGACCCAGTACTTC. The chain employs TRBV11-2 and TRBJ2-5, with TRBD1 identical over 7 bases. The CDR3 consists of 15 residues. Germline V lookup: CDR1 SGHAT, CDR2 FQNNGV. The V gene end was trimmed by 3 bases and the J gene end by 5 bases; junction bases not matched to a gene: 9.

The rearrangement uses TRBV9 and TRBJ2-1, with 9 bases matching TRBD2. V gave up 0 bases and J gave up 9 bases; unmatched junction bases: 4. This CDR3 has 14 residues. The germline V gene has CDR1 SGDLS and CDR2 YYNGEE. The CDR3: CASSVEPSGTEQFF. In DNA form, the CDR3 reads TGTGCCAGCAGCGTAGAACCTAGCGGGACTGAGCAGTTCTTC.

The chain recombines TRBV6-4 with TRBJ1-4; 7 bases align to TRBD1. The CDR3 loop spans 18 amino acids. Per germline, CDR1 MRHNA and CDR2 SNTAGT. J lost 6 bases, V lost 3 bases, and 16 bases had no gene match. The CDR3 region is CASSELPGIQGRDEKLFF. In DNA form, the CDR3 reads TGTGCCAGCAGTGAACTCCCGGGGATACAGGGGCGGGATGAAAAACTGTTTTTT.

The chain uses TRBV19 and TRBJ1-5; D is uncertain. Trimming pared 5 bases from V and 2 bases from J, leaving 19 bases between. There are 17 residues in the CDR3. Germline loops: CDR1 LNHDA, CDR2 SQIVND (reference sequence). DNA of the CDR3: TGTGCCAGTAGTCCTCCCCGGGCCGGACGGGGCAATCAGCCCCAGCATTTT. Its protein is CASSPPRAGRGNQPQHF. Looking up the rest from reference TRBV19 and TRBJ1-5 gives the full variable domain: DGGITQSPKYLFRKEGQNVTLSCEQNLNHDAMYWYRQDPGQGLRLIYYSQIVNDFQKGDIAEGYSVSREKKESFPLTVTSAQKNPTAFYLCASSPPRAGRGNQPQHFGDGTRLSIL.

This clone was found once. J is TRBJ2-4 and V is TRBV3-1 (or the pseudogene TRBV3-2); tentative D call: TRBD1 (5 bases). Trimming pared 1 base from V and 7 bases from J, leaving 17 bases between. Per germline, CDR1 LGHDT and CDR2 YNNKEL (reference sequence). The CDR3 is 16 amino acids. The CDR3 spells CASSQVLLGAGNIQYF. The CDR3 DNA reads TGTGCCAGCAGCCAAGTTCTCCTAGGGGCCGGGAACATTCAGTACTTC.

The chain links TRBV30 to TRBJ1-6; D is perhaps TRBD1 (6 bases). Trimming shortened V by 2 bases and J by 7 bases, and 12 bases separated the two germline ends. There are 14 residues in the CDR3. Germline V lookup: CDR1 GTSNPN, CDR2 SVGIG (reference sequence). The CDR3 DNA reads as TGTGCCTGGAGTCTGGGGCAGGGGAATTCACCCCTCCACTTT. Translation gives CAWSLGQGNSPLHF. The full variable domain, with the rest looked up from reference TRBV30 and TRBJ1-6, is SQTIHQWPATLVQPVGSPLSLECTVEGTSNPNLYWYRQAAGRGLQLLFYSVGIGQISSEVPQNLSASRPQDRQFILSSKKLLLSDSGFYLCAWSLGQGNSPLHFGNGTRLTVT.

The gene calls are TRBV24-1 and TRBJ1-1; 7 bases agree with TRBD1. The CDR3 loop spans 13 amino acids. Germline V gene lookup returns CDR1 KGHDR and CDR2 SFDVKD. The V and J ends lost 7 bases and 1 base, in that order; junction bases with no gene match: 2. CDR3: CATRDRSNTEAFF. The CDR3 DNA reads as TGTGCCACCAGGGACAGGTCGAACACTGAAGCTTTCTTT.